The entry below gives a single T cell receptor (beta chain) sequence along with its context. This specimen belongs to a study of blood T cell repertoires in COVID-19. Germline V gene data show CDR1 as SGHRS and CDR2 as YFSETQ. The CDR3 is 13 amino acids. J gave up 5 bases and V 5 bases, and 5 bases lay outside the gene matches. This table comes from immunoSEQ multiplex PCR, and its TCRdb copy is limited to in-frame clones, with some not included. Counted here are about 120,000 clones, 85% occurring once; the ten biggest clones make up roughly a tenth. The source material was peripheral blood. The V and J genes are TRBV5-1 and TRBJ2-5, with 8 nucleotides matching TRBD2. The TCR comes from an elderly man with acute or convalescent COVID-19. CDR3 sequence reads: CASSGTRDETQYF. The CDR3 nucleotides read TGCGCCAGCAGTGGGACTAGGGATGAGACCCAGTACTTC.